This is a list of T cell receptor beta chains from one sample in a study of T-cell reconstitution after alpha-beta-depleted transplantation in children. MiXCR, run by TCRdb on the PCR reads, gives a single entry per CDR3 protein. The table records around 500,000 distinct CDR3 sequences, approximately 22% of them present only once. The sample was PBMCs, mostly from graft donor cells, taken 360 days after TCRalphabeta/CD19-depleted stem cell transplant. Receptors were obtained from a boy in the first two years of life who had a stem cell transplant for acute myeloid leukemia, so the T cells may come from the graft donor. Both conserved end residues are part of each CDR3. The D gene is left open where the match is weak. Part of the rows lack a size; the others show once, few, many or a class for expanded clones.

NA	TRBD1	TRBJ2-1	TRBV19	CASSIPGQGRSNEQFF	TGTGCCAGTAGTATTCCGGGACAGGGTCGGTCGAATGAGCAGTTCTTC
many	NA	TRBJ1-2	TRBV6-6	CASSYDYGYTF	TGTGCCAGCAGTTACGACTATGGCTACACCTTC
NA	NA	TRBJ2-1	TRBV6-2/TRBV6-3	CASRPISGSSYNEQFF	TGTGCCAGCAGACCCATATCGGGAAGCTCCTACAATGAGCAGTTCTTC
NA	NA	TRBJ2-1	TRBV13	CASSYRGSEGNEQFF	TGTGCCAGCAGCTACAGAGGCAGCGAGGGGAATGAGCAGTTCTTC
NA	TRBD2	TRBJ2-1	TRBV7-2	CASSLARSGGYNEQFF	TGTGCCAGCAGCTTAGCGCGCAGCGGGGGGTACAATGAGCAGTTCTTC
NA	NA	TRBJ2-5	TRBV12-3/TRBV12-4	CASSSDRQIQETQYF	TGTGCCAGCAGTTCCGATCGACAGATCCAAGAGACCCAGTACTTC
many	NA	TRBJ1-3	TRBV15	CATSSELGNTIYF	TGTGCCACCAGCAGTGAACTTGGAAACACCATATATTTT
once	TRBD2	TRBJ2-7	TRBV20-1	CSATYPGGSPYEQYF	TGCAGTGCTACCTACCCGGGAGGTTCCCCCTACGAGCAGTACTTC
few	NA	TRBJ2-2	TRBV6-1	CASSDYAGLGELFF	TGTGCCAGCAGTGATTATGCCGGCCTCGGGGAGCTGTTTTTT
NA	NA	TRBJ2-5	TRBV7-2	CASSFTGGETKYF	TGTGCCAGCAGCTTTACCGGGGGCGAGACCAAGTACTTC
few	NA	TRBJ1-1	TRBV6-5	CASSYSMTLTTEAFF	TGTGCCAGCAGTTACTCGATGACACTCACCACTGAAGCTTTCTTT
NA	NA	TRBJ2-5	TRBV5-1	CARETQYF	TGCGCCAGAGAGACCCAGTACTTC
NA	TRBD1	TRBJ2-5	TRBV20-1	CSARDLTGEKETQYF	TGCAGTGCTAGAGACTTAACAGGGGAGAAAGAGACCCAGTACTTC
NA	NA	TRBJ2-5	TRBV6-5	CASSYGGSGQETQYF	TGTGCCAGCAGTTACGGCGGATCGGGACAAGAGACCCAGTACTTC
NA	NA	TRBJ1-5	TRBV20-1	CSARGSGGSQPQHF	TGCAGTGCTAGAGGCTCCGGCGGTAGTCAGCCCCAGCATTTT
NA	NA	TRBJ1-2	TRBV4-3	CASSQRMQELYGYTF	TGCGCCAGCAGCCAACGGATGCAGGAACTCTATGGCTACACCTTC
NA	TRBD2	TRBJ2-1	TRBV7-2	CASSPGVAGYNEQFF	TGTGCCAGCAGCCCCGGGGTAGCGGGATACAATGAGCAGTTCTTC
many	NA	TRBJ2-7	TRBV9	CASSVGVGGAYEQYF	TGTGCCAGCAGCGTAGGAGTAGGGGGAGCCTACGAGCAGTACTTC
few	TRBD1	TRBJ1-6	TRBV12-3/TRBV12-4	CASSARTGDLSPLHF	TGTGCCAGCAGCGCCCGGACAGGGGATTTGTCACCCCTCCACTTT
NA	NA	TRBJ2-3	TRBV20-1	CSGLQGGTYTDTQYF	TGCAGTGGGCTTCAAGGAGGGACCTACACAGATACGCAGTATTTT
few	NA	TRBJ2-7	TRBV7-2	CASSLEGGAHEQYF	TGTGCCAGCAGCTTAGAAGGGGGTGCCCACGAGCAGTACTTC
few	NA	TRBJ1-2	TRBV12-3/TRBV12-4	CASSARTPSYGYTF	TGTGCCAGCAGTGCCCGGACCCCATCGTATGGCTACACCTTC
many	NA	TRBJ2-7	TRBV6-5	CASSYSLTPAYYEQYF	TGTGCCAGCAGTTACTCGCTAACCCCGGCCTACTACGAGCAGTACTTC
NA	NA	TRBJ1-1	TRBV5-1	CASSLGFSNTEAFF	TGCGCCAGCAGCTTGGGATTCTCGAACACTGAAGCTTTCTTT
NA	NA	TRBJ2-4	TRBV20-1	CSAREQGIQYF	TGCAGTGCTAGGGAGCAAGGCATTCAGTACTTC
many	NA	TRBJ2-1	TRBV27	CASSLRVWGVGLNNEQFF	TGTGCCAGCAGTTTAAGAGTTTGGGGGGTAGGCCTCAACAATGAGCAGTTCTTC
once	NA	TRBJ2-3	TRBV20-1	CSASPGSVRTDTQYF	TGCAGTGCTAGCCCCGGGTCCGTGCGCACAGATACGCAGTATTTT
many	TRBD1	TRBJ2-5	TRBV7-7	CASSLIPGQVQETQYF	TGTGCCAGCAGCTTAATCCCGGGACAGGTCCAAGAGACCCAGTACTTC
NA	TRBD1	TRBJ2-6	TRBV13	CASSWDSPSGANVLTF	TGTGCCAGCAGCTGGGACAGTCCCTCTGGGGCCAACGTCCTGACTTTC
NA	NA	TRBJ1-1	TRBV5-5	CASSSPRQGTEAFF	TGTGCCAGCAGCTCCCCCCGGCAGGGCACTGAAGCTTTCTTT
many	NA	TRBJ2-7	TRBV6-5	CASRTAHEQYF	TGTGCCAGCAGGACAGCTCATGAGCAGTACTTC
NA	NA	TRBJ1-4	TRBV5-6	CASSLVGETNEKLFF	TGTGCCAGCAGCTTGGTTGGGGAAACTAATGAAAAACTGTTTTTT
NA	TRBD1	TRBJ2-2	TRBV20-1	CSASSEGTGSLTGELFF	TGCAGTGCTAGTTCGGAGGGGACAGGGTCCCTCACCGGGGAGCTGTTTTTT
few	NA	TRBJ2-1	TRBV6-1	CASSWDGESSYNEQFF	TGTGCCAGCAGCTGGGACGGGGAGAGCTCCTACAATGAGCAGTTCTTC
NA	TRBD2	TRBJ2-1	TRBV6-4	CASSDQRGGHGEQFF	TGTGCCAGCAGTGACCAGCGGGGGGGCCACGGTGAGCAGTTCTTC
many	NA	TRBJ2-3	TRBV12-3/TRBV12-4	CASSRPTVSTDTQYF	TGTGCCAGCAGTCGTCCCACAGTCAGCACAGATACGCAGTATTTT
NA	TRBD2	TRBJ2-1	TRBV7-3	CASSPKAGGANEQFF	TGTGCCAGCAGCCCCAAAGCGGGGGGGGCCAATGAGCAGTTCTTC
NA	TRBD1	TRBJ1-3	TRBV6-1	CASRHTGDSFGNTIYF	TGTGCCAGCAGACACACAGGGGATTCATTTGGAAACACCATATATTTT
NA	NA	TRBJ2-5	TRBV20-1	CSVIDPSRAETQYF	TGCAGTGTGATCGACCCCTCAAGGGCCGAGACCCAGTACTTC
NA	NA	TRBJ2-3	TRBV20-1	CSAREVDRTDTQYF	TGCAGTGCTAGGGAGGTCGACCGCACAGATACGCAGTATTTT
few	NA	TRBJ1-1	TRBV20-1	CSAREHTEAFF	TGCAGTGCTAGGGAGCACACTGAAGCTTTCTTT
few	TRBD2	TRBJ2-3	TRBV9	CASSGGPGTSVTDTQYF	TGTGCCAGCAGCGGGGGTCCCGGGACTAGCGTCACAGATACGCAGTATTTT